This paragraph covers one TCR beta chain sequence. This specimen belongs to a study of blood T cell repertoires in COVID-19. Looking at the study overall: Specimens from acute and convalescent COVID-19 originated in the United States, Italy and Spain.

Sequencing was performed with immunoSEQ multiplex PCR; in TCRdb, only in-frame clones are kept and a portion is missing. The table has roughly 45,000 clones, approximately 93% seen once. What was sequenced was peripheral blood. This sequence originates from a man between 60 and 75 years old with COVID-19, enrolled during active disease.

The CDR3 region is CASSLGRGWDTEAFF. The DNA for the CDR3 is TGTGCCAGCTCCTTGGGGAGGGGCTGGGACACTGAAGCTTTCTTT. The chain uses TRBV5-4 and TRBJ1-1, with a possible D match to TRBD1 (5 bases). Looked up from germline, CDR1 is SGHNT and CDR2 is YYREEE (reference sequence). V lost 7 bases and J lost 3, with 19 bases in between. CDR3 length: 15 residues.